The source of this TCR beta chain is a study of blood T cells in healthy people across ages. The use of a sample-barcoded 5' primer and a J-beta primer mix characterized a second PCR of roughly 6 to 11 cycles. One entry per CDR3 protein, called by TCRdb with MiXCR from the 5' RACE reads. The table lists about 970,000 distinct CDR3 sequences, about 53% of them singletons. The CDR3 extends over 16 amino acids. Germline CDR1 is SEHNR and CDR2 is FQNEAQ (reference sequence). V shed 4 bases and J 11 bases; nucleotides not matched to a gene: 13. Whole-study findings and limits: Older age coincided with a roughly linear decline in TCR beta diversity per million T cells.

A remark on this clonotype: Its antigen is as yet unknown.

This clonotype was obtained from a woman in her sixties or seventies in good health. The chain employs TRBV7-9 and TRBJ1-4; 10 nucleotides line up with TRBD1. The specimen was blood. The CDR3 is CASSSISGTGAYKLFF. CDR3 nucleotide sequence: TGTGCCAGCAGCTCGATCTCCGGGACAGGGGCGTATAAACTGTTTTTT. The entire variable domain, with the rest obtained from reference TRBV7-9 and TRBJ1-4, is as follows: DTGVSQNPRHKITKRGQNVTFRCDPISEHNRLYWYRQTLGQGPEFLTYFQNEAQLEKSRLLSDRFSAERPKGSFSTLEIQRTEQGDSAMYLCASSSISGTGAYKLFFGSGTQLSVL.